This T cell receptor beta chain was profiled in a study of T cell responses to AZD1222 COVID-19 vaccine. Study results and limitations: Increases in Spike-specific TCR breadth and depth were seen after two AZD1222 doses. Of spike-specific TCRs, nearly half reportedly target regions left unmutated in variants.

The CDR3 loop spans 14 amino acids. The germline gives CDR1 MNHEY, CDR2 SMNVEV (reference sequence). Deletions cut 6 bases from V and 0 bases from J, with 8 bases between. Profiled with immunoSEQ multiplex PCR; TCRdb holds only in-frame clones, not every one. The sample comprises 150,000 to 200,000 clones, just over 90% of which are singletons, and around 2.6% rests with the top ten. As regards this clone: Antigen specificity is unknown.

This clonotype originated in an adult in good health. The rearrangement uses TRBV27 and TRBJ1-4; D is undetermined. Material: peripheral blood, obtained on day 0 of AZD1222 vaccination. CDR3 DNA sequence: TGTGCCAGCAGAAGAGATGCAACTAATGAAAAACTGTTTTTT. It is translated as CASRRDATNEKLFF.